This TCR beta chain was profiled in a study of beta chain features in type 1 diabetes. Study context: Sorted cells examined across all samples numbered around 99,000,000. Study-level findings and limits: All four CD4+ subsets from Type 1 diabetes patients carried moderately but significantly shorter TCRB CDR3s. VDJ junctions from patients with type 1 diabetes contained fewer insertions and more deletions.

This clone has just a few counts. Its antigen is unknown. The investigators reverse transcribed all of the isolated RNA, so they sequenced expressed TCRB transcripts. The repertoire was sequenced with immunoSEQ multiplex PCR; TCRdb's copy has only in-frame clones and lacks some. This table has under 400,000 clones, about 15% appearing once. The source material was central memory CD4+ T cells from blood. The receptor was isolated from a man under 40 in good health.

The CDR3 loop is CAWSEGLAVGEQFF. The CDR3 DNA reads as TGTGCCTGGAGTGAGGGACTAGCGGTAGGGGAGCAGTTCTTC. The chain recombines TRBV30 with TRBJ2-1, with 11 bases identical to TRBD2. This CDR3 spans 14 amino acids. With 1 base clipped from V and 10 bases from J, the junction kept 6 bases outside the gene matches. Germline-derived CDR1 and CDR2 are GTSNPN and SVGIG (reference sequence).